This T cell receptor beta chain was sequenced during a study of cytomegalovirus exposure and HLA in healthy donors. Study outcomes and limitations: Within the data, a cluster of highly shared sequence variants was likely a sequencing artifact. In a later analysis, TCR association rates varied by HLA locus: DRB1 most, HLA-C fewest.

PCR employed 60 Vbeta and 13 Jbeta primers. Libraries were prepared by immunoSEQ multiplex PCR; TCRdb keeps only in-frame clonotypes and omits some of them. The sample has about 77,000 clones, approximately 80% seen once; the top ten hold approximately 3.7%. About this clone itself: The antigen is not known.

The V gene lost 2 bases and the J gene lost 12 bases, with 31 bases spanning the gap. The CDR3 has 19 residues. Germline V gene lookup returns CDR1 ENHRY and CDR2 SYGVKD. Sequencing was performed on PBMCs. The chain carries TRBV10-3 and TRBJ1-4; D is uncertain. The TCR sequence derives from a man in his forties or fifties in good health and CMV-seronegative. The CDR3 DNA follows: TGTGCCATCAGTGAGAGCCCACCCAACCTAGGCCCAACTCGGTCGCAACTGTTTTTT. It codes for CAISESPPNLGPTRSQLFF.